The clone carrying this TCR beta chain was found once. This sample was taken from a study of blood T cell repertoires in COVID-19. The overall study: PBMCs, B-cell-depleted T cells, or T cells provided the cDNA or gDNA that made up the material.

In the original processing: Reference gene primer amplification gave estimated nucleated cell counts. This table comes from immunoSEQ multiplex PCR, and its TCRdb copy is limited to in-frame clones, with some not included. The V and J calls and clone size come from that table; D and trimming were worked out from the DNA. The sample includes 150,000 or so clones, 85% to 90% of them seen just once. CDR3 length: 16 amino acids. J lost 4 bases, V lost 6 bases, and 12 bases had no gene match. Germline CDR1 reads MDHEN; CDR2 reads SYDVKM. The TCR originated in a man aged 18 to 30 with COVID-19, enrolled during active disease. Sequencing was performed on peripheral blood. The rearrangement joins TRBV28 to TRBJ1-2, with 9 bases aligning to TRBD1. The CDR3 DNA follows: TGTGCCAGCAGGGGCGGACAGGGGAGGCTAGGCTATGGCTACACCTTC. It specifies CASRGGQGRLGYGYTF.